One sample yielded the 15 T cell receptor beta chains listed below, sequenced in a study of blood T cell repertoires in COVID-19. Measured with immunoSEQ multiplex PCR; TCRdb has only the in-frame clones, and not every one. The profile covers around 300,000 clones, with 85% to 90% appearing a single time and 3.7% taken by the ten largest. Sequencing was performed on peripheral blood. These TCRs come from a woman aged 40 to 50 with acute or convalescent COVID-19.

The genes are TRBV7-6 and TRBJ2-7, with 8 bases fitting TRBD1. Germline-derived CDR1 and CDR2 are SGHVS and FNYEAQ. This CDR3 is built from 17 residues. Unmatched junction bases numbered 20, after V lost 4 bases and J lost 9 bases. The CDR3 nucleotides are TGTGCCAGCAGCTCGCCTCGACAGGGGCCCGGAACTAGGCGGCAGTACGTC. Amino acid sequence: CASSSPRQGPGTRRQYV.

As DNA, the CDR3 is TGCGCCAGCAGCCAAGATCCGGCGACAGACTTCCCTAACTATGGCTACACCTTC. Its translation: CASSQDPATDFPNYGYTF. This rearrangement joins TRBV4-1 to TRBJ1-2, with a weak D call TRBD1 (5 bases). The CDR3 has 18 residues. Per the germline V gene, CDR1 is MGHRA and CDR2 is YSYEKL. Trimming removed 0 bases at V and 0 bases at J, with 17 bases between.

The V gene is TRBV4-1, the J gene TRBJ2-1; 14 bases agree with TRBD2. The CDR3 has 17 residues. Germline trimming cut 6 bases from V and 9 bases from J; bases unmatched to any gene: 13. Germline CDR1 and CDR2: MGHRA and YSYEKL. The CDR3 here is CASSATGTSGGPSEQFF. The DNA of the CDR3 is TGCGCCAGCAGTGCAACGGGGACTAGCGGGGGCCCTAGTGAGCAGTTCTTC.

The rearrangement uses TRBV2 and TRBJ2-1, with D possibly being TRBD1 (6 bases). Germline CDR1 is SNHLY and CDR2 is FYNNEI. The V and J ends lost 6 bases and 0 bases respectively, with 12 bases between them. The CDR3 spans 15 residues. The CDR3 DNA follows: TGTGCCAGCAGATACCGGGACAACTCCTACAATGAGCAGTTCTTC. This sequence encodes CASRYRDNSYNEQFF.

The chain has TRBV24-1 and TRBJ1-2, with 7 bases that match TRBD1. In germline, CDR1 is KGHDR, CDR2 SFDVKD. This CDR3 is 15 amino acids long. Trimming at V came to 5 bases and at J to 9 bases, leaving 14 bases not matched to a gene. The DNA of the CDR3 is TGTGCCACCAGTGCTTCCCCAGGGGGTATCCATCGCTACACCTTC. Protein product: CATSASPGGIHRYTF.

The chain is built from TRBV10-3 and TRBJ2-3, with 9 bases that match TRBD2. V lost 7 bases, J lost 4 bases, and 3 bases stayed unmatched. Germline CDR1 reads ENHRY; CDR2 reads SYGVKD. This CDR3 is built from 13 residues. The CDR3 nucleotides are TGTGCCATCAATGGCGGGGGGGCAGATACGCAGTATTTT. This codes for CAINGGGADTQYF.

The chain joins TRBV3-1 (or the pseudogene TRBV3-2) to TRBJ2-3; TRBD2 matches 15 bases. CDR3 length: 16 residues. Germline V CDR1 and CDR2: LGHDT, YNNKEL (reference sequence). V was clipped by 4 bases and J by 4 bases; unmatched bases: 3. In DNA, the CDR3 is TGTGCCAGCAGCCTTTGGACTAGCGGGGGGGCAGATACGCAGTATTTT. This codes for CASSLWTSGGADTQYF.

Comment on this clone: Other DNA sequences of this sample code for an identical CDR3. The V gene is TRBV5-1, the J gene TRBJ1-1; 7 bases are shared with TRBD1. CDR3 length equals 14 residues. Germline V CDR1 and CDR2: SGHRS, YFSETQ. V lost 4 bases to trimming and J lost 1 base; unmatched junction nucleotides: 4. In nucleotides, the CDR3 is TGCGCCAGCAGCCTCCAGGGGGGGAACACTGAAGCTTTCTTT. It yields the protein CASSLQGGNTEAFF.

The V call is TRBV4-1, the J call TRBJ2-7, with TRBD2 as a possible D gene (6 bases). The CDR3 spans 15 residues. V lost 4 bases and J lost 0, with 13 bases in between. Germline CDR1 reads MGHRA; CDR2 reads YSYEKL. Here the CDR3 DNA reads TGCGCCAGCAGCCGTGCGGCGGGGAGCTCCTACGAGCAGTACGTC. It specifies CASSRAAGSSYEQYV.

This clone was observed a single time. The V and J genes are TRBV30 and TRBJ1-1; no clear D gene. V lost 2 bases and J lost 11, with 15 bases in between. The CDR3 runs 12 residues. CDR1 and CDR2 (germline): GTSNPN, SVGIG (reference sequence). The CDR3 protein is CAWSSTSGWAFF. The CDR3 DNA sequence: TGTGCCTGGAGTTCCACCTCGGGGTGGGCTTTCTTT.

The rearrangement uses TRBV5-6 and TRBJ1-2; 7 nucleotides match TRBD1. The J segment lost 1 base and the V segment lost 5 bases, leaving 8 bases of the junction unmatched. This CDR3 region has 15 residues. Germline CDR1 is SGHDT and CDR2 is YYEEEE. CDR3 DNA sequence: TGTGCCAGCAGAACCTACAGGGGAAGTAACTATGGCTACACCTTC. It translates to CASRTYRGSNYGYTF. Supplemented by reference TRBV5-6 and TRBJ1-2, the full variable domain reads DAGVTQSPTHLIKTRGQQVTLRCSPKSGHDTVSWYQQALGQGPQFIFQYYEEEERQRGNFPDRFSGHQFPNYSSELNVNALLLGDSALYLCASRTYRGSNYGYTFGSGTRLTVV.

As for this clone: The identical CDR3 is also encoded by other nucleotide sequences in the sample. The CDR3 reads CASSSDRGSPLHF. The CDR3 coding sequence is TGCGCCAGCAGCTCGGACAGAGGCTCACCCCTCCACTTT. J is TRBJ1-6 and V is TRBV5-1; D might be TRBD1 (6 bases). V gave up 3 bases and J gave up 10 bases, with 11 bases separating them. This CDR3 comprises 13 residues. From germline, CDR1 is SGHRS and CDR2 YFSETQ.

The chain has TRBV9 and TRBJ2-2; TRBD1 agrees at 7 bases. Looked up from germline, CDR1 is SGDLS and CDR2 is YYNGEE. There are 15 residues in the CDR3. V lost 4 bases, J lost 2 bases, and 5 bases stayed unmatched. The DNA for the CDR3 is TGTGCCAGCAGCCCCCGGACAGGCAACACCGGGGAGCTGTTTTTT. Translation gives CASSPRTGNTGELFF.

The chain employs TRBV5-1 and TRBJ1-4; D might be TRBD1 (6 bases). Trimming took 7 bases from V and 3 from J, leaving 16 bases between them. The CDR3 contains 15 residues. CDR1 is SGHRS, CDR2 YFSETQ, per germline. CDR3 in DNA: TGCGCCAGCGGGATAGGGGGTCGGTCTAATGAAAAACTGTTTTTT. It codes for CASGIGGRSNEKLFF.

The chain carries TRBV5-1 and TRBJ2-1; no definite D call. The CDR3 runs to 15 residues. V was trimmed by 2 bases and J by 5 bases, leaving 14 bases between them. CDR1 SGHRS and CDR2 YFSETQ come from the germline V gene. The CDR3 here is CASSFYFAVNNEQFF. The CDR3, as DNA: TGCGCCAGCAGCTTTTACTTCGCGGTGAACAATGAGCAGTTCTTC.